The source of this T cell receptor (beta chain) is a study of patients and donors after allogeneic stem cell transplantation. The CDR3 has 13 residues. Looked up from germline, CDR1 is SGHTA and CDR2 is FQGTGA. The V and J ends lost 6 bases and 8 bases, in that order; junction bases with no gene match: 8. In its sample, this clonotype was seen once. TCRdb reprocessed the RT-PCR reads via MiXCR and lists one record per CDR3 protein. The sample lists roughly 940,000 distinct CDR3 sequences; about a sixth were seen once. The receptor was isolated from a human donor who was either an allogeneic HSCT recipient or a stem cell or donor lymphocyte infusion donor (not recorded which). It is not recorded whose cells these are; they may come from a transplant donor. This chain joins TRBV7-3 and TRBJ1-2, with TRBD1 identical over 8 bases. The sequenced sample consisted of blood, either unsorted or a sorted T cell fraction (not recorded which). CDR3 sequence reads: CASSSTGEEGYTF. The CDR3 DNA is TGTGCCAGCAGTTCGACAGGGGAGGAAGGCTACACCTTC.